What follows are 26 T cell receptor beta chains derived from one specimen sequenced in a study of T cells in Graves' hyperthyroidism and ophthalmopathy. From RNA transcripts, TCR beta CDR3 regions were amplified. When the TCR CDR3 underwent first-round RT-PCR, the HTBI primer set was used. Via MiXCR, TCRdb re-called the multiplex PCR reads, giving one row per CDR3 protein. Among some 570,000 distinct CDR3 sequences listed, 13% to 15% were seen once. Sequencing used blood. All receptors derive from a woman aged 18-30 years with Graves' ophthalmopathy.

This clonotype was recorded many times. The chain combines TRBV24-1 with TRBJ2-1; TRBD2 might be the D (5 bases). This CDR3 is built from 15 residues. V lost 4 bases and J lost 0, with 9 bases in between. CDR1 and CDR2 from the germline V gene are KGHDR and SFDVKD. In DNA form, the CDR3 reads TGTGCCACCAGTGACCTCGAGGGCTCCTACAATGAGCAGTTCTTC. It encodes CATSDLEGSYNEQFF.

This clonotype was seen ten or more times. The chain has TRBV6-6 and TRBJ2-7; unclear D gene. V was trimmed by 0 bases and J by 3 bases, leaving 9 bases between them. Germline V CDR1 and CDR2: MNHNY, SVGAGI (reference sequence). The CDR3 loop spans 14 amino acids. Written as DNA, the CDR3 is TGTGCCAGCAGTTACTCGTTGATTTACTACGAGCAGTACTTC. This sequence encodes CASSYSLIYYEQYF.

The sample holds many counts of this clonotype. The genes are TRBV7-9 and TRBJ2-1; 8 positions match TRBD2. The CDR3 length is 15 residues. Germline CDR1 reads SEHNR; CDR2 reads FQNEAQ (reference sequence). V was pared by 1 base and J by 5 bases, with 4 bases of the junction left unmatched. The CDR3: CASSLGGRQHNEQFF. In DNA form, the CDR3 reads TGTGCCAGCAGCTTAGGCGGGAGGCAACACAATGAGCAGTTCTTC.

The chain combines TRBV20-1 with TRBJ2-1; D not resolved. Germline loops: CDR1 DFQATT, CDR2 SNEGSKA (reference sequence). This CDR3 region has 12 residues. Deletions cut 5 bases from V and 7 bases from J, with 12 bases between. The CDR3 sequence: CSAWLRSNEQFF. CDR3 nucleotides: TGCAGTGCTTGGCTGCGGAGTAATGAGCAGTTCTTC.

V gene TRBV27 combines with J gene TRBJ2-5, with 9 bases identical to TRBD2. V dropped 0 bases and J dropped 5; count of bases not matched to a gene: 7. Per the germline V gene, CDR1 is MNHEY and CDR2 is SMNVEV (reference sequence). This CDR3 is built from 16 residues. CDR3 coding DNA: TGTGCCAGCAGTTTATCGATGGTAGCGGGAGTGGAGACCCAGTACTTC. Its translation is CASSLSMVAGVETQYF.

This clonotype came up many times. CDR3 sequence: CASCRTESSYEQYF. The CDR3 DNA sequence: TGTGCCAGCTGCCGGACGGAGAGCTCCTACGAGCAGTACTTC. V and J are TRBV6-1 and TRBJ2-7; D ambiguous. Deletions cut 8 bases from V and 0 bases from J, with 14 bases between. CDR3 length equals 14 residues. The germline V gene has CDR1 MNHNS and CDR2 SASEGT.

The DNA for the CDR3 is TGTGCCAGCAGTACCGGACTAGCGGGAGTATGGACCGGGGAGCTGTTTTTT. Residues: CASSTGLAGVWTGELFF. This chain connects TRBV6-1 to TRBJ2-2; 13 bases fit TRBD2. The CDR3 totals 17 residues. Losses at the gene ends were 5 bases for V and 5 bases for J; bases not matched to a gene: 8. The germline V gene encodes CDR1 MNHNS and CDR2 SASEGT.

This clonotype was picked up many times. The CDR3 DNA sequence: TGTGCCAGCAGCTTGGCCTCAGGGCAAGAGACCCAGTACTTC. Amino acids: CASSLASGQETQYF. The chain combines TRBV5-5 with TRBJ2-5, with D tentatively TRBD1 (5 bases). The CDR3 covers 14 residues. Trimming shortened V by 0 bases and J by 2 bases, and 8 bases separated the two germline ends. Germline V lookup: CDR1 SGHKS, CDR2 YYEKEE (reference sequence).

This clonotype was detected many times. The chain joins TRBV20-1 to TRBJ2-5, with unresolved D. CDR1 is DFQATT, CDR2 SNEGSKA, per germline (reference sequence). The CDR3 runs 14 residues. Trimming shortened V by 1 base and J by 4 bases, and 13 bases separated the two germline ends. Written as DNA, the CDR3 is TGCAGTGCTAGAGCCTTTGCTAAACGAGAGACCCAGTACTTC. Residues: CSARAFAKRETQYF.

This clonotype was seen at least ten times. V is TRBV7-9 and J is TRBJ2-1; D is uncertain. From germline, CDR1 is SEHNR and CDR2 FQNEAQ (reference sequence). Trimming took off 5 bases at V and 1 base at J, with 12 bases between the two ends. The CDR3 totals 15 residues. The CDR3 sequence is CASSHDSRSYNEQFF. The DNA of the CDR3 is TGTGCCAGCAGCCACGACTCAAGATCCTACAATGAGCAGTTCTTC.

V usage is TRBV28 and J usage is TRBJ2-5; either TRBD1 or TRBD2 may fit D (7 bases each). CDR3 length equals 15 residues. The V gene's germline CDR1 is MDHEN and CDR2 SYDVKM. V shed 6 bases and J shed 5 bases, with 19 bases lying between them. CDR3 coding DNA: TGTGCCAGCAGCCGAAGTCCAGGGGGGGGGGAGACCCAGTACTTC. Translated, it gives CASSRSPGGGETQYF. Looking up the rest from reference TRBV28 and TRBJ2-5 gives the full variable domain: DVKVTQSSRYLVKRTGEKVFLECVQDMDHENMFWYRQDPGLGLRLIYFSYDVKMKEKGDIPEGYSVSREKKERFSLILESASTNQTSMYLCASSRSPGGGETQYFGPGTRLLVL.

In this sample, this clonotype turned up many times. This chain links TRBV28 with TRBJ2-5, with 7 positions matching TRBD2. The CDR3 has 13 residues. Losses at the gene ends were 0 bases for V and 5 bases for J; bases not matched to a gene: 0. In germline, CDR1 is MDHEN, CDR2 SYDVKM. This chain's CDR3 is CASSLWGGETQYF. The CDR3 bases are TGTGCCAGCAGTTTATGGGGGGGGGAGACCCAGTACTTC.

This clonotype was recorded many times. The chain links TRBV10-3 to TRBJ2-7; D is possibly TRBD1 or TRBD2 (5 bases each). Germline CDR1 reads ENHRY; CDR2 reads SYGVKD. Trimming removed 2 bases at V and 2 bases at J, with 10 bases between. CDR3 size: 14 residues. CDR3 residues: CAISEAGATYEQYF. Written as DNA, the CDR3 is TGTGCCATCAGTGAGGCCGGGGCCACCTACGAGCAGTACTTC.

This clonotype came up many times. The rearrangement links TRBV7-9 to TRBJ2-7; D is ambiguous. The CDR3 length is 12 residues. V gave up 8 bases and J gave up 1 base, with 9 bases separating them. Germline V gene data show CDR1 as SEHNR and CDR2 as FQNEAQ (reference sequence). The CDR3 sequence: CASEGRSYEQYF. CDR3 nucleotides: TGTGCCAGCGAAGGCAGGTCCTACGAGCAGTACTTC. Drawing the rest from reference TRBV7-9 and TRBJ2-7, the complete variable domain is DTGVSQNPRHKITKRGQNVTFRCDPISEHNRLYWYRQTLGQGPEFLTYFQNEAQLEKSRLLSDRFSAERPKGSFSTLEIQRTEQGDSAMYLCASEGRSYEQYFGPGTRLTVT.

This chain links TRBV11-2 with TRBJ2-2, with 9 nucleotides matching TRBD2. V shed 4 bases and J 4 bases; nucleotides not matched to a gene: 10. Germline values: CDR1 SGHAT, CDR2 FQNNGV. CDR3 size: 17 residues. The CDR3 nucleotides are TGTGCCAGCAGCTCCTTAGCGGGAGAGGCCTCCACCGGGGAGCTGTTTTTT. Translating it yields CASSSLAGEASTGELFF.

This clonotype was detected ten times or more. The rearrangement joins TRBV30 to TRBJ2-4, with 7 positions matching TRBD2. The CDR3 totals 13 residues. V gave up 3 bases and J gave up 7 bases; unmatched junction bases: 6. Germline V lookup: CDR1 GTSNPN, CDR2 SVGIG (reference sequence). CDR3 coding DNA: TGTGCCTGGAGCGCGGGGGTAGGGAACATTCAGTACTTC. This encodes CAWSAGVGNIQYF. The whole variable domain, remainder taken from reference TRBV30 and TRBJ2-4, is SQTIHQWPATLVQPVGSPLSLECTVEGTSNPNLYWYRQAAGRGLQLLFYSVGIGQISSEVPQNLSASRPQDRQFILSSKKLLLSDSGFYLCAWSAGVGNIQYFGAGTRLSVL.

In this sample, this clonotype turned up a few times. The chain uses TRBV9 and TRBJ2-7; no definite D call. This CDR3 is 16 amino acids long. The germline V and J ends were trimmed by 5 bases and 2 bases, with 20 bases remaining between them. Germline V gene data show CDR1 as SGDLS and CDR2 as YYNGEE. The CDR3 protein is CASSHRTDMPTYEQYF. DNA for the CDR3: TGTGCCAGCAGTCATAGGACCGACATGCCCACCTACGAGCAGTACTTC. The entire variable domain, with the rest obtained from reference TRBV9 and TRBJ2-7, is as follows: DSGVTQTPKHLITATGQRVTLRCSPRSGDLSVYWYQQSLDQGLQFLIQYYNGEERAKGNILERFSAQQFPDLHSELNLSSLELGDSALYFCASSHRTDMPTYEQYFGPGTRLTVT.

The V and J genes are TRBV7-6 and TRBJ2-7, with D perhaps matching TRBD2 (7 bases). The V and J ends lost 4 bases and 7 bases respectively, with 26 bases between them. CDR3 length: 17 amino acids. Germline loops: CDR1 SGHVS, CDR2 FNYEAQ. CDR3 sequence (DNA): TGTGCCAGCAGCTCCCATATAGGGGGGGCGGGAGCGGGGGAGCAGTACTTC. This gives the protein CASSSHIGGAGAGEQYF.

The CDR3 DNA reads as TGTGCCAGCAGCTTAATGCCCAGGGGGTCAAGGAGCTCCTACGAGCAGTACTTC. It is translated as CASSLMPRGSRSSYEQYF. The genes are TRBV11-3 and TRBJ2-7; 7 bases fit TRBD1. Trimming at V came to 2 bases and at J to 0 bases, leaving 13 bases not matched to a gene. The CDR3 runs to 18 residues. Germline V gene data show CDR1 as SGHNT and CDR2 as YENEEA.

This clonotype was observed many times. The CDR3 protein is CASSYSLLAASTDTQYF. The CDR3 coding sequence is TGTGCCAGCAGTTACTCTTTACTAGCAGCTAGCACAGATACGCAGTATTTT. The gene calls are TRBV6-6 and TRBJ2-3; D perhaps matches TRBD2 (6 bases). This CDR3 spans 17 amino acids. CDR1 is MNHNY, CDR2 SVGAGI, per germline (reference sequence). V lost 0 bases and J lost 0, with 13 bases in between.

This clonotype appeared many times. V gene TRBV11-2 combines with J gene TRBJ2-1; D not certain. The germline V gene has CDR1 SGHAT and CDR2 FQNNGV. The CDR3 loop spans 17 amino acids. Trimming shortened V by 4 bases and J by 3 bases, and 19 bases separated the two germline ends. The chain's CDR3 is CASSSLRQEPLYNEQFF. In DNA form, the CDR3 reads TGTGCCAGCAGCTCCCTCCGTCAAGAGCCCCTCTACAATGAGCAGTTCTTC.

This chain links TRBV11-3 with TRBJ2-1; D is undetermined. Germline values: CDR1 SGHNT, CDR2 YENEEA. This CDR3 is 14 amino acids long. The germline V and J ends were trimmed by 2 bases and 3 bases, with 8 bases remaining between them. CDR3 nucleotide sequence: TGTGCCAGCAGCTTAAGGATTGGCTACAATGAGCAGTTCTTC. Translating it yields CASSLRIGYNEQFF.

Points on this clonotype: A much larger clone lies a single base off, so this may be a read error. This chain joins TRBV12-5 and TRBJ2-3; 7 bases line up with TRBD2. The length of the CDR3 is 14 residues. V lost 6 bases, J lost 6 bases, and 9 bases stayed unmatched. Per germline, CDR1 LGHNT and CDR2 FRNRAP. The DNA of the CDR3 is TGTGCTAGTGGGCTCGGACTAGACTCGGATACGCAGTATTTT. It yields the protein CASGLGLDSDTQYF.

The chain carries TRBV4-1 and TRBJ2-3; 11 nucleotides align to TRBD2. There are 16 residues in the CDR3. The trim removed 4 bases at V and 1 base at J, leaving 4 bases unmatched. Germline V gene data show CDR1 as MGHRA and CDR2 as YSYEKL. CDR3 nucleotide sequence: TGCGCCAGCAGCCCAACACTAGCGGGAGGCACAGATACGCAGTATTTT. Translation gives CASSPTLAGGTDTQYF.

In this sample, this clonotype turned up many times. V and J are TRBV7-2 and TRBJ1-6, with 8 nucleotides matching TRBD1. The CDR3 is 14 amino acids. The junction had 3 bases not matched to a gene; V was cut back by 3 bases and J by 8 bases. Per germline, CDR1 SGHTA and CDR2 FQGNSA. The CDR3 loop is CASSFKDRDSPLHF. CDR3 DNA sequence: TGTGCCAGCAGCTTTAAGGACAGGGATTCACCCCTCCACTTT.

This clonotype has just a few counts. The CDR3 is CASRLNSGLSYNEQFF. The CDR3 DNA reads TGTGCCAGTAGACTCAATAGCGGCCTCTCCTACAATGAGCAGTTCTTC. The chain joins TRBV19 to TRBJ2-1, with TRBD2 as a possible D gene (6 bases). The CDR3 is 16 amino acids. V lost 6 bases and J lost 0, with 15 bases in between. The V gene's germline CDR1 is LNHDA and CDR2 SQIVND (reference sequence).